This T cell receptor (beta chain) was observed in a study of response to subunit inactivated influenza vaccine. TCRdb re-derived calls from the RT-PCR reads in MiXCR, one entry per CDR3 protein. In the table there are more than 200,000 distinct CDR3 sequences, 12% of which are singletons. The CDR3 extends over 15 amino acids. The germline V gene has CDR1 LGHDT and CDR2 YNNKEL (reference sequence). Trimming took 2 bases from V and 0 from J, leaving 10 bases between them. This clonotype was counted at least ten times. This chain uses TRBV3-1 with TRBJ1-1, with a possible D match to TRBD1 (6 bases). Sequenced here: non-naive T cells sorted from PBMCs, sampled 14 to 15 days before vaccination. This TCR was recovered from a man aged 50 or older who received an inactivated influenza vaccine. In DNA form, the CDR3 reads TGTGCCAGCAGCCAAATGGGGGCGGTGAACACTGAAGCTTTCTTT. Translating gives CASSQMGAVNTEAFF.